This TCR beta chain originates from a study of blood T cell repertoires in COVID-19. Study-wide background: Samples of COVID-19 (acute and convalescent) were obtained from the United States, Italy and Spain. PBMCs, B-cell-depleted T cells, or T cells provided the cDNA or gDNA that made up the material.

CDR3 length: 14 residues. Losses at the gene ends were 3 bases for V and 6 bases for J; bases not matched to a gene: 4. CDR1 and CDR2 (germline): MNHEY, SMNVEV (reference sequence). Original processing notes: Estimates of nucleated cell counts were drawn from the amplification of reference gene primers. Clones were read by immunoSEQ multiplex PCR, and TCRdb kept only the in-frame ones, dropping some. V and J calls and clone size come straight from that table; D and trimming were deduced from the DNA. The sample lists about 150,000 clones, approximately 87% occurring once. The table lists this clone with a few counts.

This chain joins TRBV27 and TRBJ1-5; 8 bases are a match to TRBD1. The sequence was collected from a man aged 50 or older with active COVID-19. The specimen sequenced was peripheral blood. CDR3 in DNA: TGTGCCAGCAGTTTCGACAGGGGAACTCAGCCCCAGCATTTT. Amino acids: CASSFDRGTQPQHF.